The 26 T cell receptor beta chains below come from one sample, sequenced in a study of blood T cell repertoires in COVID-19. Libraries were prepared by immunoSEQ multiplex PCR; TCRdb keeps only in-frame clonotypes and omits some of them. This table has roughly 410,000 clones, about 88% appearing once. The sample consisted of peripheral blood. All receptors derive from a woman aged 40 to 55 with COVID-19, enrolled during active disease.

With respect to this clone: The sample has other DNA sequences that encode this CDR3 too. The CDR3 DNA is TGTGCCAGCACGGGGGGCTACGAGCAGTACTTC. Protein product: CASTGGYEQYF. The rearrangement joins TRBV27 to TRBJ2-7; 7 nucleotides match TRBD2. The germline gives CDR1 MNHEY, CDR2 SMNVEV (reference sequence). This CDR3 contains 11 residues. Germline trimming cut 7 bases from V and 3 bases from J; bases unmatched to any gene: 0.

The rearrangement links TRBV7-9 to TRBJ2-3, with 13 bases that match TRBD2. Germline V gives CDR1 SEHNR, CDR2 FQNEAQ (reference sequence). J gave up 13 bases and V 1 base, and 14 bases lay outside the gene matches. The CDR3 spans 17 residues. In DNA, the CDR3 is TGTGCCAGCAGCTTAGTGACTAGCGGGGGGCCCCCCGTTGTGAAGTATTTT. Protein: CASSLVTSGGPPVVKYF.

The V and J genes are TRBV9 and TRBJ2-1; 11 nucleotides align to TRBD2. The CDR3 has 20 residues. CDR1 and CDR2 (germline): SGDLS, YYNGEE. V lost 4 bases and J lost 4; bases outside the gene matches: 19. The CDR3 DNA sequence: TGTGCCAGCAGCCCGACGACTAGCGGGGCACGGCAAGTTATTTACAATGAGCAGTTCTTC. This gives the protein CASSPTTSGARQVIYNEQFF.

The CDR3 loop is CASSLAWRVQFF. CDR3 nucleotides: TGTGCCAGCAGCTTAGCTTGGAGGGTGCAGTTCTTC. The V call is TRBV7-2, the J call TRBJ2-1; TRBD2 might be the D (6 bases). The V gene lost 0 bases and the J gene lost 12 bases, with 9 bases spanning the gap. The CDR3 sequence is 12 residues long. In germline, CDR1 is SGHTA, CDR2 FQGNSA.

The CDR3 sequence is CASSFLTGDVGTEAFF. The CDR3 DNA reads TGCGCCAGCAGCTTCCTTACAGGGGATGTCGGCACTGAAGCTTTCTTT. J is TRBJ1-1 and V is TRBV5-1; TRBD1 agrees at 7 bases. This CDR3 region has 16 residues. CDR1 is SGHRS, CDR2 YFSETQ, per germline. V shed 2 bases and J 4 bases; nucleotides not matched to a gene: 11. The variable domain in full, completed from reference TRBV5-1 and TRBJ1-1, reads KAGVTQTPRYLIKTRGQQVTLSCSPISGHRSVSWYQQTPGQGLQFLFEYFSETQRNKGNFPGRFSGRQFSNSRSEMNVSTLELGDSALYLCASSFLTGDVGTEAFFGQGTRLTVV.

In its sample, this clone was seen a few times. The chain combines TRBV6-2 or TRBV6-3 with TRBJ1-5, with 10 bases aligning to TRBD1. The V gene's germline CDR1 is MNHEY and CDR2 SVGEGT. The CDR3 consists of 17 residues. V lost 5 bases and J lost 0; bases outside the gene matches: 7. As DNA, the CDR3 is TGTGCCAGCAGTAAAGGACAGGGGGATGGTAGCAATCAGCCCCAGCATTTT. Translated, it gives CASSKGQGDGSNQPQHF.

V gene TRBV9 combines with J gene TRBJ1-6; 7 bases are shared with TRBD1. The V gene's germline CDR1 is SGDLS and CDR2 YYNGEE. J was trimmed by 7 bases and V by 6 bases; bases with no gene match: 1. There are 12 residues in the CDR3. In DNA, the CDR3 is TGTGCCAGCAACAGGGGCAATTCACCCCTCCACTTT. Its translation is CASNRGNSPLHF.

The V call is TRBV19, the J call TRBJ2-1; 7 nucleotides align to TRBD2. In germline, CDR1 is LNHDA, CDR2 SQIVND (reference sequence). The V and J ends lost 5 bases and 9 bases, in that order; junction bases with no gene match: 7. The CDR3 covers 13 residues. The CDR3 nucleotides read TGTGCCAGTAGTCCGGGCGGGAGAGTTGAGCAGTTCTTC. The encoded protein is CASSPGGRVEQFF. Full variable domain (missing parts from reference TRBV19 and TRBJ2-1): DGGITQSPKYLFRKEGQNVTLSCEQNLNHDAMYWYRQDPGQGLRLIYYSQIVNDFQKGDIAEGYSVSREKKESFPLTVTSAQKNPTAFYLCASSPGGRVEQFFGPGTRLTVL.

V usage is TRBV7-9 and J usage is TRBJ2-1; a weak D match, TRBD2 (6 bases). CDR1 is SEHNR, CDR2 FQNEAQ, per germline (reference sequence). Trimming pared 4 bases from V and 7 bases from J, leaving 20 bases between. The CDR3 consists of 16 residues. Here the CDR3 DNA reads TGTGCCAGCAGCTCCCGTGGAGGGGATTATGGGAATGAGCAGTTCTTC. It encodes CASSSRGGDYGNEQFF.

This clone was observed a single time. The chain recombines TRBV7-9 with TRBJ1-5; possibly TRBD1 for D (5 bases). V was shortened by 5 bases and J by 6 bases, with 14 bases between the two germline ends. CDR1 SEHNR and CDR2 FQNEAQ come from the germline V gene (reference sequence). This CDR3 region has 14 residues. CDR3 in DNA: TGTGCCAGCAGCGAGACGGGGGTGGCTCAGCCCCAGCATTTT. Its protein is CASSETGVAQPQHF. Combining the CDR3 with reference TRBV7-9 and TRBJ1-5 gives the whole variable domain DTGVSQNPRHKITKRGQNVTFRCDPISEHNRLYWYRQTLGQGPEFLTYFQNEAQLEKSRLLSDRFSAERPKGSFSTLEIQRTEQGDSAMYLCASSETGVAQPQHFGDGTRLSIL.

The V and J genes are TRBV6-4 and TRBJ2-1; 8 nucleotides align to TRBD1. CDR1 MRHNA and CDR2 SNTAGT come from the germline V gene. After removal of 5 bases from V and 1 base from J, the junction contained 4 bases not matched to a gene. There are 15 residues in the CDR3. For the CDR3, the DNA is TGTGCCAGCAGTTTTGACAGGGGATCCTACAATGAGCAGTTCTTC. Translating it yields CASSFDRGSYNEQFF.

The chain uses TRBV19 and TRBJ2-1; 14 bases align to TRBD2. V gave up 5 bases and J gave up 1 base; unmatched junction bases: 4. The CDR3 is 17 residues long. CDR1 and CDR2 (germline): LNHDA, SQIVND (reference sequence). The DNA for the CDR3 is TGTGCCAGTAGTTCATGGACTAGCGGGGGGTCCTACAATGAGCAGTTCTTC. Protein sequence: CASSSWTSGGSYNEQFF.

CDR3: CASSLVSQGAYGYTF. The CDR3 region has the DNA TGTGCCAGCAGCTTAGTTAGTCAGGGGGCTTATGGCTACACCTTC. This chain connects TRBV7-2 to TRBJ1-2; 8 bases agree with TRBD1. This CDR3 has 15 amino acids. J lost 5 bases, V lost 1 base, and 6 bases had no gene match. Germline lookup yields CDR1 SGHTA and CDR2 FQGNSA.

The chain carries TRBV14 and TRBJ1-1; D is possibly TRBD1 (6 bases). Germline CDR1 and CDR2: SGHDN and FVKESK. Trimming took off 4 bases at V and 5 bases at J, with 17 bases between the two ends. CDR3 size: 15 residues. CDR3: CASSPGGALGTEAFF. The CDR3 DNA reads as TGTGCCAGCAGCCCTGGGGGGGCTCTCGGGACTGAAGCTTTCTTT.

The chain joins TRBV11-2 to TRBJ2-5, with a tentative D call TRBD2 (6 bases). From germline, CDR1 is SGHAT and CDR2 FQNNGV. Trimming stripped 9 bases from V and 0 bases from J, with 14 bases between. The CDR3 spans 14 residues. CDR3 coding DNA: TGTGCCAGTAAGAGGGACTCCAACCAAGAGACCCAGTACTTC. Translating gives CASKRDSNQETQYF. Based on the CDR3 plus reference TRBV11-2 and TRBJ2-5, the full variable domain is EAGVAQSPRYKIIEKRQSVAFWCNPISGHATLYWYQQILGQGPKLLIQFQNNGVVDDSQLPKDRFSAERLKGVDSTLKIQPAKLEDSAVYLCASKRDSNQETQYFGPGTRLLVL.

The rearrangement links TRBV4-2 to TRBJ2-7; D is unclear. Per germline, CDR1 LGHNA and CDR2 YNFKEQ. V was shortened by 6 bases and J by 5 bases, with 26 bases between the two germline ends. The CDR3 runs to 17 residues. DNA for the CDR3: TGTGCCAGCAGGCCGACGGCAGGTTGGAACGTGTATGACGAGCAGTACTTC. It yields the protein CASRPTAGWNVYDEQYF.

This clone was counted a few times. The chain couples TRBV7-2 to TRBJ1-6; D may be TRBD1 (5 bases). CDR1 SGHTA and CDR2 FQGNSA come from the germline V gene. The ends were cut back, 3 bases at V and 12 bases at J, with 15 bases in the middle. This CDR3 region has 14 residues. As DNA, the CDR3 is TGTGCCAGCAGCTTGGTTACAGGCGGGGGACCCCTCCACTTT. Translation gives CASSLVTGGGPLHF.

This sequence joins TRBV4-1 and TRBJ2-1, with 7 bases identical to TRBD1. Germline loops: CDR1 MGHRA, CDR2 YSYEKL. V was pared by 4 bases and J by 2 bases, with 5 bases of the junction left unmatched. The CDR3 covers 15 residues. The DNA for the CDR3 is TGCGCCAGCAGCCTCCTAGGGACAGCCTACAATGAGCAGTTCTTC. It translates to CASSLLGTAYNEQFF.

The V and J genes are TRBV2 and TRBJ1-1; D ambiguous. The CDR3 spans 13 residues. Trimming cost V 8 bases and J 3 bases, with 13 bases left between them. Germline loops: CDR1 SNHLY, CDR2 FYNNEI. Here the CDR3 DNA reads TGTGCCAGCCTGAAGGGAGACTACACTGAAGCTTTCTTT. It yields the protein CASLKGDYTEAFF.

The V and J genes are TRBV14 and TRBJ2-1, with TRBD2 matching over 11 bases. Germline V lookup: CDR1 SGHDN, CDR2 FVKESK. Losses at the gene ends were 6 bases for V and 7 bases for J; bases not matched to a gene: 8. This CDR3 is built from 15 residues. The CDR3 region has the DNA TGTGCCAGCAGTCTCAGACTAGCGGGACTGAATGAGCAGTTCTTC. Protein: CASSLRLAGLNEQFF.

The chain employs TRBV28 and TRBJ1-6; 10 nucleotides match TRBD1. This CDR3 contains 15 residues. The trim removed 6 bases at V and 10 bases at J, leaving 9 bases unmatched. Germline V gene data show CDR1 as MDHEN and CDR2 as SYDVKM. CDR3 region: CASRSGQGNGSPLHF. CDR3 DNA: TGTGCCAGCAGGTCGGGACAGGGGAACGGCTCACCCCTCCACTTT.

This chain connects TRBV27 to TRBJ2-2; 10 bases fit TRBD1. The germline CDR1 and CDR2 sequences are MNHEY and SMNVEV (reference sequence). The CDR3 spans 16 residues. The ends lost 6 bases at V and 1 base at J; junction bases unmatched: 5. The DNA for the CDR3 is TGTGCCAGCAGGCTCCGGGACAGGGGGAACACCGGGGAGCTGTTTTTT. Amino acids: CASRLRDRGNTGELFF.

This clone was counted once. V and J are TRBV28 and TRBJ2-1; TRBD1 matches at 9 bases. This CDR3 comprises 14 residues. Per germline, CDR1 MDHEN and CDR2 SYDVKM. V dropped 3 bases and J dropped 5; count of bases not matched to a gene: 2. CDR3 residues: CASSLRDRDNEQFF. In DNA, the CDR3 is TGTGCCAGCAGTTTGAGGGACAGGGACAATGAGCAGTTCTTC.

The chain employs TRBV9 and TRBJ1-1; the match to TRBD1 covers 12 bases. Germline-derived CDR1 and CDR2 are SGDLS and YYNGEE. J lost 10 bases, V lost 3 bases, and 7 bases had no gene match. This CDR3 contains 14 residues. The CDR3 loop reads CASSASPGQGAAFF. DNA of the CDR3: TGTGCCAGCAGCGCCTCTCCGGGACAGGGGGCAGCTTTCTTT.

This sequence joins TRBV29-1 and TRBJ2-1, with 11 bases aligning to TRBD2. The CDR3 consists of 16 residues. Looked up from germline, CDR1 is SQVTM and CDR2 is ANQGSEA. The CDR3 bases are TGCGGAACTACCGGGACTAGCGGTCCTCGGAGGAATGAGCAGTTCTTC. This gives the protein CGTTGTSGPRRNEQFF.

In regard to this clone: One end of the junction is discordant with germline, which a read error may explain. The V gene is TRBV7-7, the J gene TRBJ1-2; 8 nucleotides agree with TRBD1. CDR1 and CDR2 (germline): SSHAT, FNYEAQ (reference sequence). The CDR3 is 16 amino acids. CDR3 residues: CASSTPRVDRDYGYTF. The CDR3 DNA reads as TGTGCTAGCAGCACCCCCCGGGTGGACAGGGATTATGGCTACACCTTC.